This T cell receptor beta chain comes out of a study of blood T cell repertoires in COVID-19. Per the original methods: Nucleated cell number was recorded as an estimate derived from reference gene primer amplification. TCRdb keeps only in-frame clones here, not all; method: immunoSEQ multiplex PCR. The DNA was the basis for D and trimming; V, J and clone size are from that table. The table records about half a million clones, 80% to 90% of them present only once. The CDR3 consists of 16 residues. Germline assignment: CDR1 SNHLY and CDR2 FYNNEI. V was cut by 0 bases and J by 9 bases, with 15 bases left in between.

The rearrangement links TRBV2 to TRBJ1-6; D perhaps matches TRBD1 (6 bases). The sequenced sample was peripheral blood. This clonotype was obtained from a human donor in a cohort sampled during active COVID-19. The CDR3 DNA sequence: TGTGCCAGCAGTGAAGCGTTCCAGGGGATAGGTTCACCCCTCCACTTT. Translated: CASSEAFQGIGSPLHF.